Listed below are T cell receptor beta chains from one sample, sequenced in a study of OX40 agonist ivuxolimab in advanced cancers. Profiled with immunoSEQ multiplex PCR; TCRdb holds only in-frame clones, not every one. The table has about 79,000 clones, approximately 94% seen once. Source: CD4+ or CD8+ T cells sorted from blood, taken in a trial of the OX40 agonist ivuxolimab. The source is an adult with an advanced solid tumor such as melanoma, head and neck, liver or kidney cancer. Both conserved end residues are part of each CDR3. Fields, in order: CDR3 DNA, CDR3 protein, J gene, D gene, V gene, clone size. D genes are given only for firm matches. Clone sizes are given selectively: once, few, many, or a class where the clone is expanded.

TGTGCCAGCAGCGTAGAGGGAGGTGGCTACACCTTC	CASSVEGGGYTF	TRBJ1-2	NA	TRBV9	NA
TGTGCCAGCAGCTTCCAGGGAAGTTCCTACGAGCAGTACTTC	CASSFQGSSYEQYF	TRBJ2-7	NA	TRBV7-8	once
TGTGCCAGCAGCCCTGGAGGCTCCTACGAGCAGTACTTC	CASSPGGSYEQYF	TRBJ2-7	NA	TRBV7-9	few
TGTGCCAGCAGCTTAGCCGGAACCCACTGGGACTACGAGCAGTACTTC	CASSLAGTHWDYEQYF	TRBJ2-7	NA	TRBV7-9	NA
TGTGCCAGCAGCTTAGTCGTAGAGGACACTGAAGCTTTCTTT	CASSLVVEDTEAFF	TRBJ1-1	NA	TRBV7-8	few
TGTGCCAGCAGTTCAGTGACTGCGCCGAACACTGAAGCTTTCTTT	CASSSVTAPNTEAFF	TRBJ1-1	NA	TRBV6-4	NA
TGTGCCAGCAGTTTCAGGGGAAAAGAGACCCAGTACTTC	CASSFRGKETQYF	TRBJ2-5	NA	TRBV28	NA
TGTGCCAGTAGAATCAATGGGGCCTACGAGCAGTACTTC	CASRINGAYEQYF	TRBJ2-7	NA	TRBV19	NA
TGCGCCAGCAGCTTGGGGTCCATGGACCTGAACACTGAAGCTTTCTTT	CASSLGSMDLNTEAFF	TRBJ1-1	NA	TRBV5-1	NA
TGTGCCAGCAGCCTTCTGAGGACGTTGGATAGCAATCAGCCCCAGCATTTT	CASSLLRTLDSNQPQHF	TRBJ1-5	NA	TRBV28	NA
TGTGCCAGCAGCTTAGTAGGGGGCTACAATGAGCAGTTCTTC	CASSLVGGYNEQFF	TRBJ2-1	NA	TRBV11-2	NA
TGCAGCGTTGAGACTCGGGAAACTACGAACACCGGGGAGCTGTTTTTT	CSVETRETTNTGELFF	TRBJ2-2	NA	TRBV29-1	NA
TGTGCCAGCAGCGCGAATACAGGGGCTGCGAACACCGGGGAGCTGTTTTTT	CASSANTGAANTGELFF	TRBJ2-2	TRBD1	TRBV9	NA
TGTGCCAGCAGTTTGTTGGGAGGAGGTTCAGATACGCAGTATTTT	CASSLLGGGSDTQYF	TRBJ2-3	NA	TRBV27	NA
TGTGCCAGCACTGGGGGCGAGAGTGAAAAACTGTTTTTT	CASTGGESEKLFF	TRBJ1-4	NA	TRBV14	NA
TGTGCCAGCAGTCCTCTTGCTTATGCCGGGGAGCTGTTTTTT	CASSPLAYAGELFF	TRBJ2-2	NA	TRBV6-6	NA
TGTGCCAGCAGTCCATCAAACAGGGACATATATGGCTACACCTTC	CASSPSNRDIYGYTF	TRBJ1-2	NA	TRBV27	NA
TGTGCCAGCAGCGTAGCTCGAAACGACGACAATGAGCAGTTCTTC	CASSVARNDDNEQFF	TRBJ2-1	NA	TRBV9	NA
TGTGCCAGCAGCTATTCGTGGGGGGGCCTGGATGAGCAGTTCTTC	CASSYSWGGLDEQFF	TRBJ2-1	NA	TRBV9	NA
TGTGCCAGCAGTTTATCCGTGAACACTGAAGCTTTCTTT	CASSLSVNTEAFF	TRBJ1-1	NA	TRBV27	NA
TGTGCCAGCAGCCTCGGGACAGGGGTTGACTTC	CASSLGTGVDF	TRBJ2-7	TRBD1	TRBV7-9	NA
TGTGCCAGCAGCGACCGGGACAGATATGAAGCTTTCTTT	CASSDRDRYEAFF	TRBJ1-1	TRBD1	TRBV5-8	NA
TGCGCCAGCAGGCTGGGGGCTGGTTCACCCCTCCACTTT	CASRLGAGSPLHF	TRBJ1-6	NA	TRBV5-1	few
TGTGCCAGCAGCTTAGGGCTAGCGGGGTACAATGAGCAGTTCTTC	CASSLGLAGYNEQFF	TRBJ2-1	TRBD2	TRBV7-9	NA
TGTGCCAGCAGCGAAGATAACGTCTTCACAGATACGCAGTATTTT	CASSEDNVFTDTQYF	TRBJ2-3	NA	TRBV7-2	NA
TGTGCCAGCAGCTTAGGAGTACCCCCGGATACGCAGTATTTT	CASSLGVPPDTQYF	TRBJ2-3	NA	TRBV7-3	once
TGTGCCAGCAGCCCCAACGGACTCTCAGATACGCAGTATTTT	CASSPNGLSDTQYF	TRBJ2-3	NA	TRBV9	NA
TGTGCCAGCAGCGAACAGGGATATGAGTTATTTGGGCAGCCCCAGCATTTT	CASSEQGYELFGQPQHF	TRBJ1-5	NA	TRBV25-1	NA
TGCAGCGTTGAAGATCCTCGGACAGGGTCCTACGAGCAGTACTTC	CSVEDPRTGSYEQYF	TRBJ2-7	TRBD1	TRBV29-1	NA
TGTGCCAGCAGCGAGGGTGGGGATGAAAACATTCAGTACTTC	CASSEGGDENIQYF	TRBJ2-4	NA	TRBV9	NA
TGTGCCTGGAGCGAACGGGACAGTTTAGGAGAGCAGTACTTC	CAWSERDSLGEQYF	TRBJ2-7	TRBD1	TRBV30	NA
TGTGCTAGTGCCTTCACAGATGGCACTGAAGCTTTCTTT	CASAFTDGTEAFF	TRBJ1-1	NA	TRBV12-5	NA
TGTGCCAGCAGCTTAGATTTGGGACTAGCTACAGATACGCAGTATTTT	CASSLDLGLATDTQYF	TRBJ2-3	TRBD2	TRBV11-2	NA
TGCGCCAGCAGCTTGGTTGGGTTCACAGATACGCAGTATTTT	CASSLVGFTDTQYF	TRBJ2-3	NA	TRBV5-1	NA
TGCGCCAGCGCGACTAGTTGGGGCGGCGAGCAGTTCTTC	CASATSWGGEQFF	TRBJ2-1	NA	TRBV23-1	NA
TGTGCCAGCATTCTTCAGGGGAGAAAGAACACCGGGGAGCTGTTTTTT	CASILQGRKNTGELFF	TRBJ2-2	NA	TRBV9	NA
TGTGCCAGCAGTGCGTACAGGGCAAGCTCTGGAAACACCATATATTTT	CASSAYRASSGNTIYF	TRBJ1-3	NA	TRBV28	NA
TGTGCCATCGGTGACGGACAGTTGAACACTGAAGCTTTCTTT	CAIGDGQLNTEAFF	TRBJ1-1	NA	TRBV10-3	NA
TGTGCCAGCAGCTTAAACACCGGGGAGCTGTTTTTT	CASSLNTGELFF	TRBJ2-2	NA	TRBV7-3	NA
TGCGCCAGCATGGATCCGACTAGCAATCAGCCCCAGCATTTT	CASMDPTSNQPQHF	TRBJ1-5	NA	TRBV10-2	NA
TGTGCCAGCAGCTTAGAGCCGGTTCTAGGCGGGCAGTACTTC	CASSLEPVLGGQYF	TRBJ2-7	NA	TRBV7-2	NA
TGTGCCAGCAGTCCCCACAGGGGATCGGACGAGCAGTACTTC	CASSPHRGSDEQYF	TRBJ2-7	TRBD1	TRBV28	NA
TGCAGTGCTCACAGGGGCACTGAAGCTTTCTTT	CSAHRGTEAFF	TRBJ1-1	TRBD1	TRBV20-1	NA
TGTGCCAGCAGCTTAGGGGGACAAACAGATACGCAGTATTTT	CASSLGGQTDTQYF	TRBJ2-3	NA	TRBV7-2	NA
TGTGCCAGCACTCTCTCAGGGCCCTACAATGAGCAGTTCTTC	CASTLSGPYNEQFF	TRBJ2-1	NA	TRBV2	NA
TGTGCCAGTACCCAGGGACAGAACACTGAAGCTTTCTTT	CASTQGQNTEAFF	TRBJ1-1	NA	TRBV19	once
TGTGCCAGCAGCTTAGAGGGTGGACAGTTGTCTCCGTGGGAGCAGTTCTTC	CASSLEGGQLSPWEQFF	TRBJ2-1	NA	TRBV7-9	NA
TGTGCCAGCAGTTTATGGGGAGGTGGGGCCTCCTACGAGCAGTACTTC	CASSLWGGGASYEQYF	TRBJ2-7	NA	TRBV28	NA
TGTGCCAGCAGCCACCTCAGGACAGAGGGCGGGGAGCTGTTTTTT	CASSHLRTEGGELFF	TRBJ2-2	NA	TRBV7-9	NA
TGTGCCAGCAGCGTAGCAGGAGGAGGGAGTAGTAACGAGCAGTACTTC	CASSVAGGGSSNEQYF	TRBJ2-7	NA	TRBV9	NA